These 30 T cell receptor beta chains were all obtained from the same sample, sequenced in a study of blood T cell repertoires in COVID-19. Data came from immunoSEQ multiplex PCR; TCRdb stores just in-frame clones and leaves some out. The sample lists 50,000 to 65,000 clones, 75% to 90% seen once, with 1% to 1.5% in the top ten. The specimen sequenced was peripheral blood. The receptors come from a man aged 60 to 69 with acute or convalescent COVID-19.

The J gene is TRBJ2-2, the V gene TRBV19; D may be TRBD2 (5 bases). Germline CDR1 is LNHDA and CDR2 is SQIVND (reference sequence). V was clipped by 4 bases and J by 5 bases, with 23 bases between them. The CDR3 is 18 amino acids. The CDR3 is CASSRLGHGASGTGELFF. CDR3 in DNA: TGTGCCAGTAGTAGGCTTGGGCACGGCGCTTCGGGGACCGGGGAGCTGTTTTTT.

The gene calls are TRBV7-2 and TRBJ2-1, with D perhaps TRBD2 (5 bases). Trimming pared 0 bases from V and 1 base from J, leaving 10 bases between. This CDR3 is 16 amino acids long. Per germline, CDR1 SGHTA and CDR2 FQGNSA. This CDR3 reads CASSLARGLSYNEQFF. CDR3 nucleotide sequence: TGTGCCAGCAGCTTAGCCCGCGGGCTTTCCTACAATGAGCAGTTCTTC.

The chain recombines TRBV6-2 or TRBV6-3 with TRBJ2-7; possibly TRBD2 for D (6 bases). The V end was cut by 4 bases, the J end by 3 bases, with 13 bases between. CDR3 length equals 14 residues. Germline CDR1 and CDR2: MNHEY and SVGEGT. CDR3: CASSSLRERYEQYF. Here the CDR3 DNA reads TGTGCCAGCAGTTCCCTCCGGGAGCGCTACGAGCAGTACTTC.

This rearrangement joins TRBV19 to TRBJ1-1; D possibly corresponds to TRBD1 (5 bases). Trimming removed 10 bases at V and 1 base at J, with 13 bases between. The germline V gene has CDR1 LNHDA and CDR2 SQIVND (reference sequence). CDR3 length: 13 amino acids. Here the CDR3 DNA reads TGTGCCACGGAGGGGAGGGCGAACACTGAAGCTTTCTTT. Translated, it gives CATEGRANTEAFF.

The V gene is TRBV2, the J gene TRBJ1-6; D is perhaps TRBD1 (5 bases). This CDR3 region has 15 residues. V lost 4 bases and J lost 6, with 13 bases in between. Germline loops: CDR1 SNHLY, CDR2 FYNNEI. The CDR3 nucleotides read TGTGCCAGCAGTGGGGCAGGGATTAGTAATTCACCCCTCCACTTT. Translation gives CASSGAGISNSPLHF.

The chain joins TRBV21-1 to TRBJ2-3; TRBD2, as called in the table, went unchecked against the DNA. TRBV21-1 is noted as a pseudogene. The CDR3 runs 15 residues. CDR3 amino acids: CASRPGIPSTDTQYF. The CDR3 coding sequence is TGTGCCAGCAGGCCGGGTATCCCTAGCACAGATACGCAGTATTTT.

This chain connects TRBV11-1 to TRBJ2-5; 8 bases align to TRBD2. The length of the CDR3 is 13 residues. The germline V gene has CDR1 SGHAT and CDR2 FQDESV (reference sequence). Trimming took 4 bases from V and 4 from J; bases not matched to a gene: 2. The CDR3, as DNA: TGTGCCAGCAGCTCCCGGGGGGGAGAGACCCAGTACTTC. Amino acid sequence: CASSSRGGETQYF.

This clone was seen more than once but under ten times. V and J are TRBV6-5 and TRBJ1-2; 8 positions match TRBD1. The CDR3 runs to 13 residues. Unmatched junction bases numbered 4, after V lost 6 bases and J lost 4 bases. CDR1 MNHEY and CDR2 SVGAGI come from the germline V gene. CDR3 coding DNA: TGTGCCAGCAGGGCAGGGGGCGGCTATGGCTACACCTTC. Its protein product is CASRAGGGYGYTF.

This chain uses TRBV11-3 with TRBJ1-6; D is ambiguous. CDR1 is SGHNT, CDR2 YENEEA, per germline. V lost 6 bases and J lost 7, with 13 bases in between. This CDR3 is built from 14 residues. CDR3 in amino acids: CASSGGSNNSPLHF. In DNA form, the CDR3 reads TGTGCCAGCAGTGGAGGGTCTAACAATTCACCCCTCCACTTT.

The chain uses TRBV13 and TRBJ2-3, with D possibly TRBD2 on 6 matching bases. The CDR3 extends over 15 amino acids. Germline V gene sequence: CDR1 PRHDT, CDR2 FYEKMQ (reference sequence). The V and J ends lost 2 bases and 2 bases respectively, with 11 bases between them. CDR3 sequence reads: CASSLWGVVTDTQYF. Here the CDR3 DNA reads TGTGCCAGCAGCTTATGGGGGGTCGTCACAGATACGCAGTATTTT.

For this clone: The junction differs from germline at one of its ends, possibly a read error. The rearrangement uses TRBV7-9 and TRBJ1-2; 8 bases fit TRBD1. Germline V gives CDR1 SEHNR, CDR2 FQNEAQ (reference sequence). This CDR3 contains 15 residues. DNA of the CDR3: TGTGCCAGCAGCTTAGCCCAGGACAGGGTTTATGGTTACACCTTC. It codes for CASSLAQDRVYGYTF.

The gene calls are TRBV28 and TRBJ1-3; D not resolved. This CDR3 spans 16 amino acids. V dropped 5 bases and J dropped 0 bases, with 14 bases sitting between them. Germline lookup yields CDR1 MDHEN and CDR2 SYDVKM. CDR3 in DNA: TGTGCCAGCAGTCCACTTTCGTTATCCTCTGGAAACACCATATATTTT. Protein product: CASSPLSLSSGNTIYF. Using reference TRBV28 and TRBJ1-3 for the parts outside the CDR3, the full variable domain is DVKVTQSSRYLVKRTGEKVFLECVQDMDHENMFWYRQDPGLGLRLIYFSYDVKMKEKGDIPEGYSVSREKKERFSLILESASTNQTSMYLCASSPLSLSSGNTIYFGEGSWLTVV.

This clone was found once. This chain joins TRBV2 and TRBJ1-4, with no clear D. The V and J ends lost 2 bases and 8 bases respectively, with 6 bases between them. Germline assignment: CDR1 SNHLY and CDR2 FYNNEI. The CDR3 extends over 12 amino acids. As DNA, the CDR3 is TGTGCCAGCAGTGAAAGCATCGAAAAACTGTTTTTT. The encoded protein is CASSESIEKLFF.

The chain employs TRBV3-1 (or the pseudogene TRBV3-2) and TRBJ2-5; D uncertain. Looked up from germline, CDR1 is LGHDT and CDR2 is YNNKEL (reference sequence). This CDR3 has 15 residues. V was clipped by 0 bases and J by 4 bases, with 12 bases between them. CDR3 nucleotides: TGTGCCAGCAGCCAAGATCGGGTTTACGGAGAGACCCAGTACTTC. This translates into CASSQDRVYGETQYF.

The J gene is TRBJ1-1, the V gene TRBV15; no clear D. Trimming stripped 2 bases from V and 7 bases from J, with 17 bases between. Germline lookup yields CDR1 LNHNV and CDR2 YYDKDF (reference sequence). The CDR3 is 15 residues long. CDR3 in DNA: TGTGCCACCAGCAGATCCCTTTTGTCCGGTCTTGAAGCTTTCTTT. It specifies CATSRSLLSGLEAFF.

The rearrangement uses TRBV5-1 and TRBJ2-7; D perhaps matches TRBD2 (6 bases). V shed 8 bases and J shed 3 bases, with 15 bases lying between them. This CDR3 has 13 residues. Germline lookup yields CDR1 SGHRS and CDR2 YFSETQ. CDR3 bases: TGCGCCAGTCGTCGGGACTCGGTCTACGAGCAGTACTTC. It yields the protein CASRRDSVYEQYF.

This sequence joins TRBV3-1 (or the pseudogene TRBV3-2) and TRBJ2-1; 10 bases align to TRBD1. The J segment lost 7 bases and the V segment lost 0 bases, leaving 12 bases of the junction unmatched. This CDR3 has 18 residues. Per germline, CDR1 LGHDT and CDR2 YNNKEL (reference sequence). CDR3 DNA: TGTGCCAGCAGCCAAGATTGGGATGGGGACAGGGGAAAGAATGAGCAGTTCTTC. It is translated as CASSQDWDGDRGKNEQFF.

The rearrangement uses TRBV7-9 and TRBJ2-1; D is possibly TRBD2 (6 bases). The germline V gene encodes CDR1 SEHNR and CDR2 FQNEAQ (reference sequence). This CDR3 region has 12 residues. V was cut by 8 bases and J by 8 bases, with 13 bases left in between. In nucleotides, the CDR3 is TGTGCCAGCTCCCTTGGAGGGTATGAGCAGTTCTTC. As protein: CASSLGGYEQFF.

This chain uses TRBV6-2 or TRBV6-3 with TRBJ2-2; no clear D. The V gene's germline CDR1 is MNHEY and CDR2 SVGEGT. V lost 5 bases to trimming and J lost 3 bases, with 10 bases between them. The CDR3 runs to 14 residues. Here the CDR3 DNA reads TGTGCCAGCAGTCCCTTGTCCGACACCGGGGAGCTGTTTTTT. The encoded protein is CASSPLSDTGELFF.

The chain uses TRBV20-1 and TRBJ2-7; the match to TRBD2 covers 9 bases. Germline-derived CDR1 and CDR2 are DFQATT and SNEGSKA (reference sequence). This CDR3 is 14 amino acids long. Unmatched junction bases numbered 5, after V lost 3 bases and J lost 2 bases. CDR3 sequence (DNA): TGCAGTGCTAGTGTTCTAGCGGGGCCCTACGAGCAGTACTTC. This translates into CSASVLAGPYEQYF.

A single count supports this clone. The chain has TRBV6-2 or TRBV6-3 and TRBJ1-2; the D gene is possibly TRBD1 (5 bases). Germline V gives CDR1 MNHEY, CDR2 SVGEGT. The V end was cut by 2 bases, the J end by 5 bases, with 21 bases between. The CDR3 length is 17 residues. The CDR3 reads CASSYPLQGISYYGYTF. The CDR3 region has the DNA TGTGCCAGCAGTTACCCGTTGCAGGGTATCTCTTATTATGGCTACACCTTC.

V usage is TRBV10-2 and J usage is TRBJ1-5; maybe TRBD1 (6 bases). Per the germline V gene, CDR1 is WSHSY and CDR2 is SAAADI. There are 13 residues in the CDR3. Trimming took off 4 bases at V and 4 bases at J, with 8 bases between the two ends. The CDR3 DNA sequence: TGCGCCAGCAGTGTACAGGGAAATCAGCCCCAGCATTTT. It is translated as CASSVQGNQPQHF.

In this sample, this clone turned up a few times. V and J are TRBV5-1 and TRBJ2-1, with TRBD2 matching 8 bases. Per the germline V gene, CDR1 is SGHRS and CDR2 is YFSETQ. The CDR3 has 14 amino acids. J lost 4 bases, V lost 1 base, and 1 base had no gene match. CDR3 amino acids: CASSLSGGYNEQFF. CDR3 sequence (DNA): TGCGCCAGCAGCTTGAGCGGGGGATACAATGAGCAGTTCTTC.

The CDR3 region has the DNA TGTGCCAGCAACCTTGGGGCAGCGGGGGGCCACAACCTCTACGAGCAGTACTTC. The encoded protein is CASNLGAAGGHNLYEQYF. The rearrangement links TRBV7-9 to TRBJ2-7, with 9 bases aligning to TRBD2. Germline CDR1 is SEHNR and CDR2 is FQNEAQ (reference sequence). This CDR3 has 18 amino acids. Trimming took 7 bases from V and 3 from J; bases not matched to a gene: 19.

The chain links TRBV27 to TRBJ2-7; D might be TRBD1 (5 bases). This CDR3 has 13 residues. Germline V gene sequence: CDR1 MNHEY, CDR2 SMNVEV (reference sequence). Trimming left V 3 bases short and J 1 base short, with 7 bases between. DNA of the CDR3: TGTGCCAGCAGTTTTCAGGGTTCCTACGAGCAGTACTTC. Its translation: CASSFQGSYEQYF.

This clone was recorded only once. The rearrangement joins TRBV14 to TRBJ2-5; D may be TRBD2 (5 bases). V lost 0 bases and J 2 bases, leaving 13 bases between the germline ends. Germline V lookup: CDR1 SGHDN, CDR2 FVKESK. The CDR3 covers 16 residues. CDR3 sequence reads: CASSQDKRNEQETQYF. In nucleotides, the CDR3 is TGTGCCAGCAGCCAAGATAAGCGGAACGAGCAAGAGACCCAGTACTTC.

The V call is TRBV6-5, the J call TRBJ2-7; 10 positions agree with TRBD2. With 5 bases clipped from V and 0 bases from J, the junction kept 4 bases outside the gene matches. Germline V CDR1 and CDR2: MNHEY, SVGAGI. The CDR3 length is 15 residues. CDR3 nucleotides: TGTGCCAGCAGTCTTACTAGCGGGGTCTCCTACGAGCAGTACTTC. Translated, it gives CASSLTSGVSYEQYF.

The chain couples TRBV27 to TRBJ2-1; TRBD2 is a possible D gene (6 bases). Trimming pared 1 base from V and 0 bases from J, leaving 10 bases between. CDR3 length: 16 residues. Germline V lookup: CDR1 MNHEY, CDR2 SMNVEV (reference sequence). CDR3 bases: TGTGCCAGCAGTTTATTAGCGGAAAGCTCCTACAATGAGCAGTTCTTC. This sequence encodes CASSLLAESSYNEQFF.

This chain links TRBV6-1 with TRBJ1-2, with unresolved D. The CDR3 consists of 14 residues. From germline, CDR1 is MNHNS and CDR2 SASEGT. V was pared by 3 bases and J by 2 bases, with 10 bases between. CDR3 DNA sequence: TGTGCCAGCAGTGAGGCGCAGGCCAACTATGGCTACACCTTC. Its protein is CASSEAQANYGYTF.

This sequence joins TRBV9 and TRBJ2-3, with TRBD1 matching over 9 bases. CDR3 length: 16 amino acids. The germline V gene has CDR1 SGDLS and CDR2 YYNGEE. The V segment lost 4 bases and the J segment 6 bases; nucleotides outside the gene matches: 12. CDR3 nucleotides: TGTGCCAGCAGCCCCGACCCGGGACAGGGAGGGGATACGCAGTATTTT. Encoded protein: CASSPDPGQGGDTQYF. The whole variable domain, remainder taken from reference TRBV9 and TRBJ2-3, is DSGVTQTPKHLITATGQRVTLRCSPRSGDLSVYWYQQSLDQGLQFLIQYYNGEERAKGNILERFSAQQFPDLHSELNLSSLELGDSALYFCASSPDPGQGGDTQYFGPGTRLTVL.